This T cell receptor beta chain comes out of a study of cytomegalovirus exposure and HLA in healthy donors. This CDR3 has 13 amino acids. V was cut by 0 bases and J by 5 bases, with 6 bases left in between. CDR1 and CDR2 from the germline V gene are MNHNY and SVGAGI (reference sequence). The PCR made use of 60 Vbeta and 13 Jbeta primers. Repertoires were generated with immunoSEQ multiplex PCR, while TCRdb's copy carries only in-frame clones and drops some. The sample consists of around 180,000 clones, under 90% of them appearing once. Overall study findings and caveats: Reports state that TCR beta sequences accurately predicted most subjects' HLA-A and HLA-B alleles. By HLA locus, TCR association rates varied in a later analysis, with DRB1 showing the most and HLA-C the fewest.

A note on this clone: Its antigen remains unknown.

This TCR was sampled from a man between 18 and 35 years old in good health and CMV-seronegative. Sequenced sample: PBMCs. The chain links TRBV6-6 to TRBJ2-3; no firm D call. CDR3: CASSYSLGDTQYF. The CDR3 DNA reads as TGTGCCAGCAGTTACTCCCTAGGAGATACGCAGTATTTT.